This TCR beta chain was recorded in a study of cytomegalovirus exposure and HLA in healthy donors. Overall study context: Across some 400 genotyped donors, more than 75% landed in the Caucasian-associated ancestry cluster.

PCR involved 60 Vbeta and 13 Jbeta primers. Some clones are missing from TCRdb's copy, which holds only in-frame ones; the method was immunoSEQ multiplex PCR. The sample shows more than 140,000 clones, 75% to 80% of them seen only once. CDR1 is LNHDA and CDR2 is SQIVND in the germline V gene (reference sequence). Trimming cost V 6 bases and J 6 bases, with 20 bases left between them. This CDR3 contains 15 residues. The receptor's source is a male donor in good health and CMV-seronegative. Sequencing was done on a sample of PBMCs. The rearrangement uses TRBV19 and TRBJ1-2; tentatively, D is TRBD1 (6 bases). The CDR3 protein is CASSDPPGRGNGYTF. The CDR3 DNA reads TGTGCCAGTAGCGATCCCCCCGGGAGGGGGAATGGCTACACCTTC.